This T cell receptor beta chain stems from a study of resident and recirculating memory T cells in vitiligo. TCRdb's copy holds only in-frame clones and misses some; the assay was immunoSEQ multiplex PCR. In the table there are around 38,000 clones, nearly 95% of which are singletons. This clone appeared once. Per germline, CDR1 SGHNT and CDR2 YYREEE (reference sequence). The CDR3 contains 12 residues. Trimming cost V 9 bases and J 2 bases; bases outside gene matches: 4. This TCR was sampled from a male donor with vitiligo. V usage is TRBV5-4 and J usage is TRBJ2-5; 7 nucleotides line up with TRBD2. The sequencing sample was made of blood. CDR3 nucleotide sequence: TGTGCCATAAGAGCGGGGCAAGAGACCCAGTACTTC. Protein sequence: CAIRAGQETQYF.